Listed below are T cell receptor beta chains from one sample, sequenced in a study of T-cell memory formation after mild COVID-19. Via MiXCR, TCRdb re-called the 5' RACE reads, giving one row per CDR3 protein. The top ten hold 13% to 15% of the sample, which has 150,000 or so distinct CDR3 sequences, around 13% seen once. Input material: PBMCs or a T cell subset sorted from them (not recorded which). Every receptor here comes from an adult woman who had mild COVID-19 (a few samples of this study predate the infection). Cell type and time point are not known. Both conserved end residues are part of each CDR3. A D gene is named only where the DNA matches it firmly. Clone size, where shown, is once, few, many, or a class for clones that have expanded.

abundance,d_gene,v_gene,j_gene,CDR3aa,CDR3nt
NA,NA,TRBV5-1,TRBJ2-7,CASSLEAASYEQYF,TGCGCCAGCAGCTTGGAAGCAGCGAGCTACGAGCAGTACTTC
NA,NA,TRBV4-3,TRBJ2-1,CASSQDSTVYNEQFF,TGCGCCAGCAGCCAAGATTCGACTGTTTACAATGAGCAGTTCTTC
NA,TRBD2,TRBV13,TRBJ2-5,CASSLQREGTQYF,TGTGCCAGCAGCTTACAGCGGGAGGGGACCCAGTACTTC
NA,NA,TRBV30,TRBJ1-5,CAWSAKGNQPQHF,TGTGCCTGGAGTGCGAAAGGGAATCAGCCCCAGCATTTT
NA,TRBD2,TRBV11-2,TRBJ2-3,CASSFSGGMDTQYF,TGTGCCAGCAGCTTTAGCGGGGGGATGGATACGCAGTATTTT
NA,TRBD2,TRBV11-3,TRBJ2-7,CASSLLAGVTYEQYF,TGTGCCAGCAGCCTCCTAGCGGGGGTAACCTACGAGCAGTACTTC
few,TRBD2,TRBV5-4,TRBJ2-7,CASSFGAGGHEQYF,TGTGCCAGCAGCTTCGGAGCGGGAGGGCACGAGCAGTACTTC
NA,NA,TRBV5-6,TRBJ1-6,CASSLGSYNSPLHF,TGTGCCAGCAGCTTGGGATCGTACAATTCACCCCTCCACTTT
few,TRBD1,TRBV20-1,TRBJ1-2,CSASTGGASYGYTF,TGCAGTGCTAGTACAGGGGGCGCGAGCTATGGCTACACCTTC
few,TRBD2,TRBV9,TRBJ2-4,CASSGSGRAGNIQYF,TGTGCCAGCAGCGGTAGCGGGAGGGCCGGGAACATTCAGTACTTC
few,NA,TRBV4-2,TRBJ2-2,CASSQDRFTGELFF,TGTGCCAGCAGCCAAGATCGGTTTACCGGGGAGCTGTTTTTT
few,NA,TRBV3-1,TRBJ2-1,CASSQDGGSYNEQFF,TGTGCCAGCAGCCAAGACGGGGGCTCCTACAATGAGCAGTTCTTC
NA,TRBD1,TRBV6-5,TRBJ2-7,CASSYLPDRSSSYEQYF,TGTGCCAGCAGTTACCTTCCGGACAGGTCGAGCTCCTACGAGCAGTACTTC
few,TRBD1,TRBV5-1,TRBJ2-7,CASSLRTGVVNEQYF,TGCGCCAGCAGCCTGAGGACAGGGGTTGTCAACGAGCAGTACTTC
few,NA,TRBV4-1,TRBJ1-1,CASSQVGPGVLNTEAFF,TGCGCCAGCAGCCAAGTGGGGCCAGGGGTCTTGAACACTGAAGCTTTCTTT
NA,NA,TRBV4-3,TRBJ2-7,CASSLWTDTYEQYF,TGCGCCAGCAGCCTATGGACAGACACCTACGAGCAGTACTTC
few,NA,TRBV6-1,TRBJ1-1,CASREILRGERGTEAFF,TGTGCCAGCAGGGAAATCTTACGGGGTGAGCGTGGCACTGAAGCTTTCTTT
once,TRBD1,TRBV3-1,TRBJ1-2,CASSQALGTGYGYTF,TGTGCCAGCAGCCAAGCGCTCGGGACAGGATATGGCTACACCTTC
NA,NA,TRBV29-1,TRBJ2-5,CSVEYPERQETQYF,TGCAGCGTTGAATATCCGGAGAGACAAGAGACCCAGTACTTC
NA,NA,TRBV27,TRBJ1-4,CASSQPGPEKLFF,TGTGCCAGCAGTCAGCCGGGCCCAGAAAAACTGTTTTTT
few,TRBD2,TRBV9,TRBJ2-3,CASSGSLAGGSTDTQYF,TGTGCCAGCAGCGGATCCTTAGCGGGGGGGAGCACAGATACGCAGTATTTT
few,NA,TRBV10-3,TRBJ2-2,CAITDPDRWNTGELFF,TGTGCCATCACTGACCCCGACAGGTGGAACACCGGGGAGCTGTTTTTT
NA,NA,TRBV5-6,TRBJ2-7,CASSLGGGNSYEQYF,TGTGCCAGCAGCTTGGGAGGCGGGAACTCCTACGAGCAGTACTTC
many,TRBD2,TRBV20-1,TRBJ2-7,CSARDPASGGAGYEQYF,TGCAGTGCTAGAGATCCCGCTAGCGGGGGGGCCGGCTACGAGCAGTACTTC
NA,NA,TRBV10-3,TRBJ1-1,CAISSQGNTEAFF,TGTGCCATCAGTTCACAGGGTAACACTGAAGCTTTCTTT
NA,TRBD2,TRBV24-1,TRBJ2-3,CATSDPRGVEDTQYF,TGTGCCACCAGTGATCCGCGGGGGGTGGAAGATACGCAGTATTTT
NA,NA,TRBV20-1,TRBJ2-7,CSARESSDYEQYF,TGCAGTGCTAGAGAATCTTCAGACTACGAGCAGTACTTC
NA,NA,TRBV7-2,TRBJ2-7,CASSFLGAYEQYF,TGTGCCAGCAGCTTCCTAGGGGCCTACGAGCAGTACTTC
few,NA,TRBV12-3/TRBV12-4,TRBJ1-3,CASKRVLGSYTIYF,TGTGCCAGCAAAAGGGTCCTAGGATCATACACCATATATTTT
few,NA,TRBV5-8,TRBJ1-1,CASSLQSRAAGPWVGTEAFF,TGTGCCAGCAGCTTACAATCACGGGCGGCAGGCCCCTGGGTGGGCACTGAAGCTTTCTTT
NA,TRBD1,TRBV29-1,TRBJ2-1,CSVDGGQGRFF,TGCAGCGTTGACGGGGGACAGGGGAGGTTCTTC
NA,NA,TRBV15,TRBJ1-2,CATSRDLTGNFPYGYTF,TGTGCCACCAGCAGAGATTTGACAGGAAACTTCCCCTATGGCTACACCTTC
many,TRBD2,TRBV6-2/TRBV6-3,TRBJ2-1,CASSIPGLTSGNNEQFF,TGTGCCAGCAGCATACCCGGTTTGACTAGCGGTAACAATGAGCAGTTCTTC
NA,TRBD1,TRBV25-1,TRBJ1-2,CASSGDRGRVIYGYTF,TGTGCCAGCAGTGGGGACAGGGGACGGGTAATTTATGGCTACACCTTC
few,TRBD1,TRBV20-1,TRBJ2-5,CSARDIGGIETQYF,TGCAGTGCTAGAGATATAGGGGGCATAGAGACCCAGTACTTC
few,NA,TRBV12-3/TRBV12-4,TRBJ1-6,CASSYRENSPLHF,TGTGCCAGCAGTTACAGGGAGAATTCACCCCTCCACTTT
few,NA,TRBV24-1,TRBJ2-3,CATSDSFSGPVGDTQYF,TGTGCCACCAGTGATTCGTTCTCTGGACCGGTTGGAGATACGCAGTATTTT
few,NA,TRBV12-3/TRBV12-4,TRBJ1-1,CASSLLISTEAFF,TGTGCCAGCAGTTTACTCATAAGCACTGAAGCTTTCTTT
many,NA,TRBV10-3,TRBJ2-2,CAISDRENTGELFF,TGTGCCATCAGTGACAGGGAGAACACCGGGGAGCTGTTTTTT
NA,NA,TRBV5-5,TRBJ2-1,CASSTLGEDYNEQFF,TGTGCCAGCAGTACTCTAGGCGAGGACTACAATGAGCAGTTCTTC
many,TRBD2,TRBV7-9,TRBJ2-1,CASSLIAGGPVNEQFF,TGTGCCAGCAGCTTAATAGCGGGAGGGCCAGTCAATGAGCAGTTCTTC
NA,NA,TRBV5-6,TRBJ1-6,CASSLVIRNSPLHF,TGTGCCAGCAGCTTGGTAATCAGGAATTCACCCCTCCACTTT
NA,NA,TRBV6-5,TRBJ2-7,CASSPLDTYEQYF,TGTGCCAGCAGCCCCCTCGACACCTACGAGCAGTACTTC
NA,TRBD2,TRBV27,TRBJ2-7,CASSYSGGDYEQYF,TGTGCCAGCAGTTACAGCGGGGGGGACTACGAGCAGTACTTC
NA,TRBD1,TRBV24-1,TRBJ2-1,CATSDLGQGNEQFF,TGTGCCACCAGTGATCTGGGACAGGGAAACGAGCAGTTCTTC
NA,NA,TRBV12-3/TRBV12-4,TRBJ1-1,CASRVRSVTEAFF,TGTGCCAGCAGGGTGCGATCGGTCACTGAAGCTTTCTTT
few,TRBD2,TRBV27,TRBJ2-3,CASSPRLAGPTDTQYF,TGTGCCAGCAGTCCTCGACTAGCGGGGCCCACAGATACGCAGTATTTT
few,NA,TRBV5-1,TRBJ1-1,CASSSQGPMNTEAFF,TGCGCCAGCAGCTCCCAGGGGCCGATGAACACTGAAGCTTTCTTT